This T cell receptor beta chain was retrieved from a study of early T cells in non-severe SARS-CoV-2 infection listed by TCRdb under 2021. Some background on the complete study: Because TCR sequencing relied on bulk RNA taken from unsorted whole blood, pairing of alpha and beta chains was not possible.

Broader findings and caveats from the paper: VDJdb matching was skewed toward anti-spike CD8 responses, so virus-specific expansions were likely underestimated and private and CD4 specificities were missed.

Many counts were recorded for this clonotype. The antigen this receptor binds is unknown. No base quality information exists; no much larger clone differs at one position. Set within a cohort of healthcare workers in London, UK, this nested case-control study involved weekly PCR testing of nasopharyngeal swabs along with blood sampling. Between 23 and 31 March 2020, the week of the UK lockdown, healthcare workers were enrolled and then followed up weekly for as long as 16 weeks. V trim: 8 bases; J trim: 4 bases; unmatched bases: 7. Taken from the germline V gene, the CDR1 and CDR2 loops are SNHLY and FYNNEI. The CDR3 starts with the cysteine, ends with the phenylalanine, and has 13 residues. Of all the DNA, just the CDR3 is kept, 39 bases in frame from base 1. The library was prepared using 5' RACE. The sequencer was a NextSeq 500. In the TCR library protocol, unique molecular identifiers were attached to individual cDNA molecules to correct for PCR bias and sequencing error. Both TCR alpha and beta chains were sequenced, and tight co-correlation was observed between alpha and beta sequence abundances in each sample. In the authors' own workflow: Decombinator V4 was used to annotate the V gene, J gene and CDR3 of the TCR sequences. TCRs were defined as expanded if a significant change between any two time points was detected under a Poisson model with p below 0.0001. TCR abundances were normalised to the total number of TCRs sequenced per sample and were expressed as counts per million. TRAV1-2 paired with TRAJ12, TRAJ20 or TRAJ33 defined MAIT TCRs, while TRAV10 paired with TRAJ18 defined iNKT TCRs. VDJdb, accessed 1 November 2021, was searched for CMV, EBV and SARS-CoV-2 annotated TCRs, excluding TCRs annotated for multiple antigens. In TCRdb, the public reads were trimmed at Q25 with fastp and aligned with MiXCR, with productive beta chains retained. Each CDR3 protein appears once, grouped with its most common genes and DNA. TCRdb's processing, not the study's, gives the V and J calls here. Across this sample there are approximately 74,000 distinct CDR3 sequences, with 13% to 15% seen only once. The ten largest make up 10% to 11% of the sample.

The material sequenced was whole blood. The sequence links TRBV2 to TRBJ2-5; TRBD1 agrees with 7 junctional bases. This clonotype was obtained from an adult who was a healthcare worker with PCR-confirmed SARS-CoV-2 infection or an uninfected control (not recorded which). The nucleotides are TGTGCCAGCTTAGACAGGGCCGGAGAGACCCAGTACTTC. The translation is CASLDRAGETQYF. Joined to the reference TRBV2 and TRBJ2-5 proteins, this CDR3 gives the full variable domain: EPEVTQTPSHQVTQMGQEVILRCVPISNHLYFYWYRQILGQKVEFLVSFYNNEISEKSEIFDDQFSVERPDGSNFTLKIRSTKLEDSAMYFCASLDRAGETQYFGPGTRLLVL.